What follows describes a single TCR beta chain. These data originate in a study of blood T cell repertoires in COVID-19. In the study overall: PBMCs, B-cell-depleted T cells, or T cells provided the cDNA or gDNA that made up the material.

This CDR3 has 13 residues. Deletions cut 3 bases from V and 5 bases from J, with 8 bases between. Germline CDR1 is KGHSH and CDR2 is LQKENI. Clones were sequenced by immunoSEQ multiplex PCR, and TCRdb holds only the in-frame ones, with some missing. The sample contains tens of thousands of clones, about 88% of which appear only once. J is TRBJ2-1 and V is TRBV18; possibly TRBD1 for D (6 bases). The source material was peripheral blood. The sequence derives from a man aged 60 to 69 with acute or convalescent COVID-19. The CDR3 DNA sequence: TGTGCCAGCTCACCGGACAGAGACAATGAGCAGTTCTTC. Its translation: CASSPDRDNEQFF. Using reference TRBV18 and TRBJ2-1 for the parts outside the CDR3, the full variable domain is NAGVMQNPRHLVRRRGQEARLRCSPMKGHSHVYWYRQLPEEGLKFMVYLQKENIIDESGMPKERFSAEFPKEGPSILRIQQVVRGDSAAYFCASSPDRDNEQFFGPGTRLTVL.